This T cell receptor (beta chain) was obtained from a study of shared T cell receptors in the human thymus. Germline V lookup: CDR1 SGHRS, CDR2 YFSETQ. Trimming stripped 0 bases from V and 5 bases from J, with 11 bases between. The CDR3 is made up of 14 amino acids. The table came from immunoSEQ multiplex PCR; TCRdb's copy has only in-frame clones and leaves some out. The sample includes 700,000 or so clones, 80% to 90% of them seen just once. Points on this clone: At the DNA level, this CDR3 is encoded by other sequences in the same sample as well.

These data were likewise used in another study, on human thymus T cells. That source notes: Unrelated individuals were reported by related research to share highly overlapping thymic repertoires.

The chain carries TRBV5-1 and TRBJ2-5, with a weak D call TRBD1 (7 bases). The sample was thymocytes. This clonotype originated in a girl under three years old with a congenital heart defect. The CDR3 nucleotides read TGCGCCAGCAGCTTGGCAGGGGGGCAGGAGACCCAGTACTTC. Its translation is CASSLAGGQETQYF.